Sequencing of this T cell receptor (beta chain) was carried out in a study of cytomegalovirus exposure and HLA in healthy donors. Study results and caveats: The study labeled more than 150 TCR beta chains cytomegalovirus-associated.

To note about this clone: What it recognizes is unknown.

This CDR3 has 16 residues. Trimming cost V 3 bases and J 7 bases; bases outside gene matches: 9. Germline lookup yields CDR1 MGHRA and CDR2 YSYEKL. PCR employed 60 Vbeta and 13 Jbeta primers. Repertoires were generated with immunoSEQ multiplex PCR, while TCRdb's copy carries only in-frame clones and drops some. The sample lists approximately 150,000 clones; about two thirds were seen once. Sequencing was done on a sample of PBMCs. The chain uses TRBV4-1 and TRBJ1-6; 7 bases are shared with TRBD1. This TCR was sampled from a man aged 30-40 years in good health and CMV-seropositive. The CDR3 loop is CASSQFPGQLNSPLHF. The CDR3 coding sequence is TGCGCCAGCAGCCAGTTTCCGGGACAGCTAAATTCACCCCTCCACTTT.